The 12 T cell receptor beta chains presented below share a single source sample, sequenced in a study of T cell repertoires and HLA-DP antigens. The method was immunoSEQ multiplex PCR; TCRdb's version includes in-frame clones alone and lacks a portion of them. The sample consists of about 120,000 clones, 80% to 95% of them appearing once. No antigen has been identified for these receptors. Material for sequencing was CD4+ T cells from PBMCs. These receptors were taken from a woman between 18 and 29 years old in good health and CMV-seronegative.

DNA of the CDR3: TGTGCCAGCAGCCGGGACAGTCCCTTCTACAATGAGCAGTTCTTC. It yields the protein CASSRDSPFYNEQFF. The chain is built from TRBV7-3 and TRBJ2-1; 7 bases line up with TRBD1. CDR1 and CDR2 from the germline V gene are SGHTA and FQGTGA. Trimming removed 5 bases from V and 3 bases from J; junction bases left unmatched: 7. The CDR3 contains 15 residues.

This clone appeared once. This chain uses TRBV5-1 with TRBJ1-3; D might be TRBD1 (6 bases). From germline, CDR1 is SGHRS and CDR2 YFSETQ. This CDR3 spans 16 amino acids. Trimming pared 1 base from V and 2 bases from J, leaving 13 bases between. CDR3 DNA: TGCGCCAGCAGCTTGAATGGGCAGGGGACTGGAAACACCATATATTTT. Translated, it gives CASSLNGQGTGNTIYF.

The V call is TRBV5-4, the J call TRBJ1-3; D not certain. Germline V lookup: CDR1 SGHNT, CDR2 YYREEE (reference sequence). Trimming removed 5 bases from V and 6 bases from J, with 12 bases in between. The CDR3 consists of 13 residues. The CDR3 loop is CASRFGGSNTIYF. The CDR3 nucleotides are TGTGCCAGCAGGTTCGGCGGGTCAAACACCATATATTTT.

In the case of this clone: At one boundary the junction diverges from the germline segment, which might be a read error. The chain employs TRBV9 and TRBJ1-4, with unresolved D. Germline values: CDR1 SGDLS, CDR2 YYNGEE. The CDR3 length is 17 residues. This CDR3 reads CASSASLGIATDEKLFF. The CDR3 DNA reads TGTGCCAGCAGCGCCTCCCTCGGAATCGCAACTGATGAAAAACTGTTTTTT.

This clone was observed a single time. The V call is TRBV11-1, the J call TRBJ2-2, with D unclear. CDR1 and CDR2 from the germline V gene are SGHAT and FQDESV (reference sequence). This CDR3 region has 14 residues. Trimming took 4 bases from V and 0 from J, leaving 6 bases between them. CDR3 bases: TGTGCCAGCAGCTGGCAGGCGAACACCGGGGAGCTGTTTTTT. The encoded protein is CASSWQANTGELFF.

This sequence joins TRBV4-1 and TRBJ2-3; D might be TRBD2 (7 bases). The germline V gene encodes CDR1 MGHRA and CDR2 YSYEKL. V lost 0 bases and J lost 3, with 16 bases in between. CDR3 size: 17 residues. The CDR3 sequence is CASSQDWRGLGTDTQYF. Written as DNA, the CDR3 is TGCGCCAGCAGCCAAGATTGGCGGGGGCTTGGGACAGATACGCAGTATTTT.

The chain combines TRBV6-5 with TRBJ2-4; TRBD1 might be the D (5 bases). The V end lost 4 bases, the J end lost 6 bases, and 19 bases lay between the germline ends. The CDR3 is made up of 16 amino acids. From germline, CDR1 is MNHEY and CDR2 SVGAGI. CDR3: CASSSRAGNFGNIQYF. The CDR3 DNA reads as TGTGCCAGCAGTTCCAGGGCAGGGAATTTTGGAAACATTCAGTACTTC.

The chain joins TRBV6-5 to TRBJ1-1; no clear D gene. The CDR3 length is 12 residues. Deletions cut 2 bases from V and 8 bases from J, with 9 bases between. From germline, CDR1 is MNHEY and CDR2 SVGAGI. CDR3 DNA sequence: TGTGCCAGCAGTTACATCGGAGGAGAAGCTTTCTTT. Its protein is CASSYIGGEAFF.

The genes are TRBV14 and TRBJ2-5; D uncertain. This CDR3 has 13 residues. Per the germline V gene, CDR1 is SGHDN and CDR2 is FVKESK. Trimming removed 4 bases at V and 0 bases at J, with 6 bases between. As DNA, the CDR3 is TGTGCCAGCAGCCGAAACTACCAAGAGACCCAGTACTTC. It translates to CASSRNYQETQYF.

Comments on this clone: The limits of the CDR3 on the DNA are not certain, so only TCRdb's listed CDR3 is given. The V and J genes are TRBV5-1 and TRBJ1-3. Germline CDR1 is SGHRS and CDR2 is YFSETQ. The CDR3 spans 11 residues, counting both ends. CDR3 amino acids: CASSPWAEGIF.

The rearrangement uses TRBV18 and TRBJ2-7; 8 bases match TRBD1. CDR1 is KGHSH and CDR2 is LQKENI in the germline V gene. This CDR3 region has 13 residues. J gave up 4 bases and V 4 bases, and 3 bases lay outside the gene matches. The CDR3 reads CASSQTGAYEQYV. In nucleotides, the CDR3 is TGTGCCAGCTCACAGACAGGGGCTTACGAGCAGTACGTC.

This chain connects TRBV29-1 to TRBJ2-7; 13 bases match TRBD2. Germline-derived CDR1 and CDR2 are SQVTM and ANQGSEA. The V and J ends lost 6 bases and 3 bases, in that order; junction bases with no gene match: 5. The CDR3 extends over 14 amino acids. CDR3 DNA sequence: TGCAGCGTCGGGACTAGCGGGACCTACTACGAGCAGTACTTC. Translated: CSVGTSGTYYEQYF.